The T cell receptor beta chain described here comes from a study of blood T cell repertoires in COVID-19. Overall study context: PBMCs, B-cell-depleted T cells, or T cells were the source of the cDNA or gDNA that made up the material.

The data were produced by immunoSEQ multiplex PCR, yet TCRdb's version contains in-frame clones alone and is incomplete. The sample lists approximately 69,000 clones; roughly 73% were seen once. Per germline, CDR1 SGHNT and CDR2 YENEEA. V gave up 5 bases and J gave up 7 bases; unmatched junction bases: 7. The CDR3 is 14 residues long. The V call is TRBV11-3, the J call TRBJ2-1, with 8 bases that match TRBD2. The receptor was isolated from a human donor in a cohort sampled during active COVID-19. The sequenced material came from peripheral blood. This chain's CDR3 is CASSRGTSSNEQFF. The CDR3 DNA reads TGTGCCAGCAGCCGGGGGACTAGTTCAAATGAGCAGTTCTTC.